This record concerns one T cell receptor beta chain sequence. Its matching antigen is unknown. This record belongs to a study of T cells in localized non-small cell lung cancer. Overall study findings and caveats: In the blood, greater T cell density corresponded to longer overall survival. Multi-region tumor sequencing was not done, so intratumor heterogeneity could not be excluded. A median around 55 of the top 100 tumor clones appeared in adjacent lung. Uninvolved adjacent lung had the highest recorded T cell clonality, with tumor below it.

Measured with immunoSEQ multiplex PCR; TCRdb has only the in-frame clones, and not every one. The sample includes about 2,600 clones, about 23% of them seen just once. The sequenced sample was lung tumor tissue, obtained before any cancer treatment. This TCR derives from a man aged 40 to 75 with stage II lung adenocarcinoma.

The CDR3 spells CASSAGLAGGQETQYF. The DNA for the CDR3 is TGTGCCAGCAGTGCGGGACTAGCGGGGGGCCAAGAGACCCAGTACTTC. The rearrangement uses TRBV6-8 and TRBJ2-5; 15 nucleotides line up with TRBD2. This CDR3 spans 16 amino acids. J was trimmed by 1 base and V by 5 bases; bases with no gene match: 2. From germline, CDR1 is MNHGY and CDR2 SAAAGT.